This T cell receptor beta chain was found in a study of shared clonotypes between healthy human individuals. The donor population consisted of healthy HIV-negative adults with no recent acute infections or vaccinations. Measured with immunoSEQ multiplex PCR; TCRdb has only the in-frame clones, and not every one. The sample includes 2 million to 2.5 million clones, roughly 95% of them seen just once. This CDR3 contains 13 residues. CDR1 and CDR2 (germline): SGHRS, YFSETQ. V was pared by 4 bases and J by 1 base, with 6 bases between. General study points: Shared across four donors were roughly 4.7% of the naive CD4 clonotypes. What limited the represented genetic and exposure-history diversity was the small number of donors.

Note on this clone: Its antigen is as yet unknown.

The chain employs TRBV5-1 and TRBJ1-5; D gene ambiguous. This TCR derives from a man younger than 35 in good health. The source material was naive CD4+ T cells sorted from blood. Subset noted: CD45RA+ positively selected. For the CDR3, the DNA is TGCGCCAGCAGCAGAACGAGCAATCAGCCCCAGCATTTT. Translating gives CASSRTSNQPQHF.